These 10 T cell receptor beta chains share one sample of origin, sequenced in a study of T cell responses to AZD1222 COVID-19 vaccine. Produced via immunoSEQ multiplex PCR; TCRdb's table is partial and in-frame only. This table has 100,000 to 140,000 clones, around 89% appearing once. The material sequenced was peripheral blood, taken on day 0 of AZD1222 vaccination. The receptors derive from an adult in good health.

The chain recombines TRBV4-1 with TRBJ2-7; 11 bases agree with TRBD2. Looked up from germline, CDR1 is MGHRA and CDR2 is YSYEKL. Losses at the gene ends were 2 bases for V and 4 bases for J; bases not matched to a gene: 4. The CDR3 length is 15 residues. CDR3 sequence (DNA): TGCGCCAGCAGCCAAACTAGCGGGAGAGGGTACGAGCAGTACTTC. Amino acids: CASSQTSGRGYEQYF.

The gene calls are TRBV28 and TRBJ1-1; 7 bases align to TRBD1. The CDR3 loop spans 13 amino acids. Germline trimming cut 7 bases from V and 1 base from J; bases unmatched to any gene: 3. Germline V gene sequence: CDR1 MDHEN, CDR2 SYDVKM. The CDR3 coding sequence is TGTGCCAGCACGGAGGGGGCGAACACTGAAGCTTTCTTT. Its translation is CASTEGANTEAFF.

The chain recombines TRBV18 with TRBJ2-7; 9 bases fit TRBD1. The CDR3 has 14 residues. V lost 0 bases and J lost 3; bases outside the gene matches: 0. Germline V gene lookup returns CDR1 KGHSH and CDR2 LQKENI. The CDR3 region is CASSPPTGGYEQYF. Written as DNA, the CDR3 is TGTGCCAGCTCACCACCGACAGGGGGCTACGAGCAGTACTTC.

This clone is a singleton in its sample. This CDR3 is CASSSYGAGFNYGYTF. The CDR3 DNA reads as TGTGCCAGCAGTTCCTACGGGGCAGGGTTTAACTATGGCTACACCTTC. The chain is built from TRBV28 and TRBJ1-2; maybe TRBD1 (5 bases). The germline CDR1 and CDR2 sequences are MDHEN and SYDVKM. Trimming left V 4 bases short and J 1 base short, with 16 bases between. The CDR3 contains 16 residues.

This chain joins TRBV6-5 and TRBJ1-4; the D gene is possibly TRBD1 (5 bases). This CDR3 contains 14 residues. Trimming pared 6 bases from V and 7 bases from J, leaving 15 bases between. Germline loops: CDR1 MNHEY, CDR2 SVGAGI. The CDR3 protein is CASRARVFGEKLFF. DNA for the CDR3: TGTGCCAGCAGGGCCAGGGTTTTTGGTGAAAAACTGTTTTTT.

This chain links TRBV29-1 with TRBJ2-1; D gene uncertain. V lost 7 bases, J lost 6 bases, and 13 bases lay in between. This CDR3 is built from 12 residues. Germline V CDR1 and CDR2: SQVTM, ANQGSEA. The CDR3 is CSASVSPNEQFF. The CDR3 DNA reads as TGCAGCGCTTCCGTCTCCCCCAATGAGCAGTTCTTC.

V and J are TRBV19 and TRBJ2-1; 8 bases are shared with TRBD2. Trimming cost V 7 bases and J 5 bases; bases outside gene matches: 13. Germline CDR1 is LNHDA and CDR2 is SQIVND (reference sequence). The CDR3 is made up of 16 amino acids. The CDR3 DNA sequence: TGTGCCAGTACCCCCCAAAGCGGGAGCTTAGACAATGAGCAGTTCTTC. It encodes CASTPQSGSLDNEQFF.

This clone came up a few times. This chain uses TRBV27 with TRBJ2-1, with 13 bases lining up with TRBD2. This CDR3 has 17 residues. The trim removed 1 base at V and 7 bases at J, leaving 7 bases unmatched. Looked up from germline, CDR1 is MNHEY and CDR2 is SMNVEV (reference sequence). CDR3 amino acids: CASSLFPLAGGPNEQFF. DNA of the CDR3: TGTGCCAGCAGTTTATTCCCACTAGCGGGAGGGCCGAATGAGCAGTTCTTC.

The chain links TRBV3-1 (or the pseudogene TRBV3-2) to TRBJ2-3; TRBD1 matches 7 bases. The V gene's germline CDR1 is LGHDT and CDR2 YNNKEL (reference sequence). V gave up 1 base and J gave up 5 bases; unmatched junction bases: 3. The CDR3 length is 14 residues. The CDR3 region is CASSQVPGGDTQYF. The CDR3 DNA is TGTGCCAGCAGCCAAGTGCCAGGGGGAGATACGCAGTATTTT.

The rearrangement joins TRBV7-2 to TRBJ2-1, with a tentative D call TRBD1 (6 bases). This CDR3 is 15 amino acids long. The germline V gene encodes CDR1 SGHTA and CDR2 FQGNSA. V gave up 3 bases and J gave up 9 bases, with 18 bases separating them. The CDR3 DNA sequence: TGTGCCAGCAGCTTTGCACAGGGAAGGGTCAGTGAGCAGTTCTTC. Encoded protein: CASSFAQGRVSEQFF.